What follows describes a single T cell receptor beta chain. The antigen is not known. This CDR3 has 14 amino acids. The data were taken from a study of T cells expressing NK-cell markers. General observations from the study: It is unclear if expanded NKG2C-expressing clones target HCMV antigens.

Reprocessing the 5' RACE reads, TCRdb reports a single entry for every CDR3 protein and omits DNA. Recorded here are about 300,000 distinct CDR3 sequences; the top ten clones represent 4% to 5%. The clonotype was recovered from a woman between 18 and 70 years old in good health. The genes are TRBV12-3 or TRBV12-4 and TRBJ2-5; no DNA is available, so the TRBD2 call from TCRdb remains unchecked. The sample comprised blood T cells: a sorted CD56 or NKG2C T cell subset, CD4+ or CD8+ T cells, or bulk PBMC T cells (not recorded which). The CDR3 is CASRAIGGGETQYF.